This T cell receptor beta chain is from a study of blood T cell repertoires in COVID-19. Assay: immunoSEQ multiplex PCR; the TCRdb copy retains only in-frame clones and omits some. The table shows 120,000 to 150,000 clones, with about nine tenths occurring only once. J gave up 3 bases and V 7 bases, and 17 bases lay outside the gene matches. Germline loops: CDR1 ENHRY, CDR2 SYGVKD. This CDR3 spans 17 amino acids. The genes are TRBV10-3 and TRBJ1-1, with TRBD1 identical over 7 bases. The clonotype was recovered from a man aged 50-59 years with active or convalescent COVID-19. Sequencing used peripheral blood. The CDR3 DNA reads TGTGCCATCAAATCGACTACAGGGGTCACTGTGGACACTGAAGCTTTCTTT. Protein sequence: CAIKSTTGVTVDTEAFF.